This T cell receptor (beta chain) was profiled in a study of blood T cells in healthy people across ages. The germline V and J ends were trimmed by 0 bases and 6 bases, with 9 bases remaining between them. The CDR3 extends over 14 amino acids. Germline loops: CDR1 PRHDT, CDR2 FYEKMQ (reference sequence). The use of a sample-barcoded 5' primer and a J-beta primer mix characterized a second PCR of 7 to 11 cycles. TCRdb processed the 5' RACE reads anew with MiXCR; each CDR3 protein has one entry. This sample carries hundreds of thousands of distinct CDR3 sequences, roughly 25% of them seen once, and the ten largest clones take under 9.5%. The sample also formed part of further work on T cells of mothers and their children.

Sequencing was performed on blood. The sequence derives from a boy aged 5-17 years in good health. The chain couples TRBV13 to TRBJ1-3; no reliable D call. CDR3 bases: TGTGCCAGCAGCTTAGGGGAAGAAGAAAACACCATATATTTT. Residues: CASSLGEEENTIYF.